The rows below give T cell receptor beta chains drawn from one sample of a study of blood T cell repertoires in COVID-19. The data were produced by immunoSEQ multiplex PCR, yet TCRdb's version contains in-frame clones alone and is incomplete. This table holds 200,000 to 250,000 clones, approximately 87% found once. The sequencing sample was made of peripheral blood. The receptors were sampled from a woman in her forties or fifties with acute or convalescent COVID-19. Each CDR3 is given with its conserved first and last residue. Each record gives: D gene, clone size, J gene, V gene, CDR3 protein, CDR3 DNA. D genes are given only for firm matches. The listing skips clone size in some rows; elsewhere it reads once, few, many or a size class.

d_gene: TRBD2; abundance: .; j_gene: TRBJ2-3; v_gene: TRBV5-4; CDR3aa: CASSSGLAGSTDTQYF; CDR3nt: TGTGCCAGCAGCTCGGGACTAGCGGGAAGCACAGATACGCAGTATTTT
d_gene: TRBD1; abundance: .; j_gene: TRBJ2-6; v_gene: TRBV27; CDR3aa: CASSFSPGPGQGLAGANVLTF; CDR3nt: TGTGCCAGCAGTTTCTCCCCAGGTCCGGGACAGGGTCTGGCTGGGGCCAACGTCCTGACTTTC
d_gene: .; abundance: .; j_gene: TRBJ2-5; v_gene: TRBV11-3; CDR3aa: CASSLRPVITGETQYF; CDR3nt: TGTGCCAGCAGCTTGAGACCCGTAATCACGGGGGAGACCCAGTACTTC
d_gene: TRBD1; abundance: few; j_gene: TRBJ2-7; v_gene: TRBV4-1; CDR3aa: CASSIPGTGSYEQYF; CDR3nt: TGCGCCAGCAGCATTCCCGGGACAGGCTCCTACGAGCAGTACTTC
d_gene: .; abundance: .; j_gene: TRBJ1-1; v_gene: TRBV3-1/TRBV3-2; CDR3aa: CASSQGHGGIPAFF; CDR3nt: TGTGCCAGCAGCCAAGGACACGGGGGAATACCAGCTTTCTTT
d_gene: TRBD2; abundance: .; j_gene: TRBJ2-2; v_gene: TRBV5-4; CDR3aa: CASSPGLAGGTGELFF; CDR3nt: TGTGCCAGCAGCCCGGGACTAGCGGGGGGGACCGGGGAGCTGTTTTTT
d_gene: .; abundance: once; j_gene: TRBJ1-1; v_gene: TRBV24-1; CDR3aa: CATSDFGGMNTEAFF; CDR3nt: TGTGCCACCAGTGATTTCGGAGGTATGAACACTGAAGCTTTCTTT
d_gene: .; abundance: .; j_gene: TRBJ2-7; v_gene: TRBV19; CDR3aa: CASSIVQGSTTYEQYF; CDR3nt: TGTGCCAGTAGTATAGTTCAGGGGTCTACTACCTACGAGCAGTACTTC
d_gene: .; abundance: .; j_gene: TRBJ1-3; v_gene: TRBV7-2; CDR3aa: CASSSDTGPGNTIYF; CDR3nt: TGTGCCAGCAGCTCAGATACAGGCCCCGGAAACACCATATATTTT
d_gene: TRBD2; abundance: .; j_gene: TRBJ2-7; v_gene: TRBV10-3; CDR3aa: CAISESTSGPGGEQYF; CDR3nt: TGTGCCATCAGTGAGTCGACTAGCGGACCGGGCGGGGAGCAGTACTTC
d_gene: .; abundance: .; j_gene: TRBJ2-3; v_gene: TRBV9; CDR3aa: CASSAKGDTQYF; CDR3nt: TGTGCCAGCAGCGCCAAGGGGGATACGCAGTATTTT
d_gene: TRBD2; abundance: .; j_gene: TRBJ2-5; v_gene: TRBV7-2; CDR3aa: CASSFSRGEGETQYF; CDR3nt: TGTGCCAGCAGCTTCTCGCGGGGGGAAGGAGAGACCCAGTACTTC
d_gene: .; abundance: .; j_gene: TRBJ1-5; v_gene: TRBV6-1; CDR3aa: CASSESGMSNQPQHF; CDR3nt: TGTGCCAGCAGTGAGTCGGGTATGAGCAATCAGCCCCAGCATTTT
d_gene: TRBD1; abundance: .; j_gene: TRBJ2-5; v_gene: TRBV12-5; CDR3aa: CASGAGTAQETQYF; CDR3nt: TGTGCTAGTGGTGCCGGGACAGCCCAAGAGACCCAGTACTTC
d_gene: .; abundance: .; j_gene: TRBJ1-4; v_gene: TRBV2; CDR3aa: CASIRFRGATNEKLFF; CDR3nt: TGTGCCAGCATCCGTTTCCGGGGGGCAACTAATGAAAAACTGTTTTTT
d_gene: .; abundance: .; j_gene: TRBJ1-5; v_gene: TRBV4-1; CDR3aa: CASSPSGGQPQHF; CDR3nt: TGCGCCAGCAGCCCTTCCGGGGGGCAGCCCCAGCATTTT
d_gene: TRBD1; abundance: .; j_gene: TRBJ2-1; v_gene: TRBV9; CDR3aa: CASSVSDRVRLAYNEQFF; CDR3nt: TGTGCCAGCAGCGTCTCGGACAGGGTAAGACTAGCCTACAATGAGCAGTTCTTC
d_gene: .; abundance: once; j_gene: TRBJ1-5; v_gene: TRBV30; CDR3aa: CAWSPVGQPQHF; CDR3nt: TGTGCCTGGAGCCCTGTCGGTCAGCCCCAGCATTTT
d_gene: .; abundance: .; j_gene: TRBJ2-1; v_gene: TRBV6-4; CDR3aa: CASSDFWAGLTLSYNEQFF; CDR3nt: TGTGCCAGCAGTGACTTCTGGGCGGGCCTTACCCTCTCCTACAATGAGCAGTTCTTC
d_gene: TRBD2; abundance: .; j_gene: TRBJ2-3; v_gene: TRBV12-3/TRBV12-4; CDR3aa: CASSLGTREYF; CDR3nt: TGTGCCAGCAGTTTAGGGACTAGGGAGTATTTT
d_gene: .; abundance: once; j_gene: TRBJ2-3; v_gene: TRBV5-1; CDR3aa: CASSLALTLDTQYF; CDR3nt: TGCGCCAGCAGCTTGGCCTTAACTTTAGATACGCAGTATTTT
d_gene: .; abundance: .; j_gene: TRBJ1-2; v_gene: TRBV6-2/TRBV6-3; CDR3aa: CASSINIIYGYTF; CDR3nt: TGTGCCAGCAGTATTAACATCATCTATGGCTACACCTTC
d_gene: .; abundance: .; j_gene: TRBJ1-1; v_gene: TRBV6-6; CDR3aa: CASSRTENTEAFF; CDR3nt: TGTGCCAGCAGCCGGACAGAGAACACTGAAGCTTTCTTT
d_gene: .; abundance: .; j_gene: TRBJ1-5; v_gene: TRBV19; CDR3aa: CASSPGLKGNQPQHF; CDR3nt: TGTGCCAGTAGTCCCGGGCTAAAGGGGAATCAGCCCCAGCATTTT
d_gene: .; abundance: .; j_gene: TRBJ1-4; v_gene: TRBV18; CDR3aa: CASSPRSGYNEKLFF; CDR3nt: TGTGCCAGCTCACCACGATCAGGATACAATGAAAAACTGTTTTTT
d_gene: .; abundance: once; j_gene: TRBJ2-7; v_gene: TRBV19; CDR3aa: CASSILDTPYEQYF; CDR3nt: TGTGCCAGTAGTATATTGGACACTCCCTACGAGCAGTACTTC
d_gene: .; abundance: .; j_gene: TRBJ2-7; v_gene: TRBV19; CDR3aa: CASSMEGASYEQYF; CDR3nt: TGTGCCAGTAGTATGGAGGGAGCCTCCTACGAGCAGTACTTC
d_gene: TRBD1; abundance: .; j_gene: TRBJ1-1; v_gene: TRBV18; CDR3aa: CASSPDRTNTEAFF; CDR3nt: TGTGCCAGCTCACCGGACAGGACGAACACTGAAGCTTTCTTT
d_gene: .; abundance: .; j_gene: TRBJ1-5; v_gene: TRBV19; CDR3aa: CASRTLEEGGGEPQHF; CDR3nt: TGTGCCAGTAGAACCCTGGAGGAAGGGGGGGGAGAGCCCCAGCATTTT
d_gene: .; abundance: .; j_gene: TRBJ1-6; v_gene: TRBV6-5; CDR3aa: CASKGGDRNSPLHF; CDR3nt: TGTGCCAGCAAAGGGGGGGACCGGAATTCACCCCTCCACTTT
d_gene: TRBD2; abundance: .; j_gene: TRBJ2-1; v_gene: TRBV3-1/TRBV3-2; CDR3aa: CASSQAGLGLADYNEQFF; CDR3nt: TGTGCCAGCAGCCAAGCTGGGCTGGGACTAGCGGACTACAATGAGCAGTTCTTC
d_gene: TRBD1; abundance: .; j_gene: TRBJ1-5; v_gene: TRBV29-1; CDR3aa: CSVRAGGLGQPQHF; CDR3nt: TGCAGCGTTAGGGCAGGGGGTCTAGGACAGCCCCAGCATTTT
d_gene: .; abundance: .; j_gene: TRBJ2-2; v_gene: TRBV18; CDR3aa: CASSPPGMNTGELFF; CDR3nt: TGTGCCAGCTCACCGCCGGGAATGAACACCGGGGAGCTGTTTTTT
d_gene: .; abundance: .; j_gene: TRBJ2-7; v_gene: TRBV3-1/TRBV3-2; CDR3aa: CASSHRGGFEQYF; CDR3nt: TGTGCCAGCAGCCATCGTGGGGGGTTCGAGCAGTACTTC
d_gene: TRBD1; abundance: .; j_gene: TRBJ1-1; v_gene: TRBV7-9; CDR3aa: CASSGTGANTEAFF; CDR3nt: TGTGCCAGCAGCGGGACAGGGGCGAACACTGAAGCTTTCTTT
d_gene: .; abundance: once; j_gene: TRBJ2-5; v_gene: TRBV9; CDR3aa: CASARGVVETQYF; CDR3nt: TGTGCCAGCGCCCGCGGGGTAGTTGAGACCCAGTACTTC
d_gene: TRBD1; abundance: .; j_gene: TRBJ2-7; v_gene: TRBV5-6; CDR3aa: CASSWGQGPVRDEQYF; CDR3nt: TGTGCCAGCAGCTGGGGACAGGGGCCAGTCAGGGACGAGCAGTACTTC
d_gene: TRBD1; abundance: few; j_gene: TRBJ2-7; v_gene: TRBV3-1/TRBV3-2; CDR3aa: CASSWQPGQTPHEQYF; CDR3nt: TGTGCCAGCAGTTGGCAACCGGGACAGACTCCCCACGAGCAGTACTTC
d_gene: .; abundance: .; j_gene: TRBJ1-6; v_gene: TRBV5-1; CDR3aa: CASSLAGDNINSPLHF; CDR3nt: TGCGCCAGCAGCCTGGCCGGGGACAACATTAATTCACCCCTCCACTTT
d_gene: .; abundance: .; j_gene: TRBJ2-1; v_gene: TRBV3-1/TRBV3-2; CDR3aa: CASSHGGLERAKGYNEQFF; CDR3nt: TGTGCCAGCAGCCATGGAGGGTTGGAACGGGCAAAGGGGTACAATGAGCAGTTCTTC
d_gene: TRBD1; abundance: .; j_gene: TRBJ1-1; v_gene: TRBV6-5; CDR3aa: CATQPGQGSNTEAFF; CDR3nt: TGTGCCACCCAACCGGGACAGGGGTCGAACACTGAAGCTTTCTTT
d_gene: .; abundance: .; j_gene: TRBJ2-7; v_gene: TRBV3-1/TRBV3-2; CDR3aa: CASSQSSDPAGEQYF; CDR3nt: TGTGCCAGCAGCCAATCTAGCGACCCCGCTGGCGAGCAGTACTTC
d_gene: TRBD2; abundance: .; j_gene: TRBJ2-3; v_gene: TRBV7-6; CDR3aa: CASSQAGGGDTQYF; CDR3nt: TGTGCCAGCAGCCAAGCGGGGGGCGGGGATACGCAGTATTTT
d_gene: .; abundance: .; j_gene: TRBJ2-7; v_gene: TRBV6-5; CDR3aa: CASSYSSQRAPLEQYF; CDR3nt: TGTGCCAGCAGTTACTCGAGCCAGCGGGCACCGCTGGAGCAGTACTTC
d_gene: .; abundance: .; j_gene: TRBJ1-6; v_gene: TRBV12-3/TRBV12-4; CDR3aa: CASSPTRGKPLHF; CDR3nt: TGTGCCAGCAGCCCCACCCGGGGGAAACCCCTCCACTTT
d_gene: TRBD1; abundance: .; j_gene: TRBJ1-2; v_gene: TRBV19; CDR3aa: CASTPGQGATLYGYTF; CDR3nt: TGTGCCAGTACCCCAGGACAGGGGGCCACCCTCTATGGCTACACCTTC
d_gene: TRBD2; abundance: .; j_gene: TRBJ2-1; v_gene: TRBV3-1/TRBV3-2; CDR3aa: CASSQDGLAGPNEQFF; CDR3nt: TGTGCCAGCAGCCAAGACGGACTAGCGGGCCCTAATGAGCAGTTCTTC
d_gene: .; abundance: .; j_gene: TRBJ2-7; v_gene: TRBV7-2; CDR3aa: CASSLGLLGEQYF; CDR3nt: TGTGCCAGCAGCTTAGGGCTGCTAGGCGAGCAGTACTTC
d_gene: TRBD2; abundance: .; j_gene: TRBJ2-1; v_gene: TRBV20-1; CDR3aa: CSASSLLAGSSYNEQFF; CDR3nt: TGCAGTGCTAGTTCCTTACTAGCGGGGAGCTCCTACAATGAGCAGTTCTTC
d_gene: .; abundance: once; j_gene: TRBJ2-2; v_gene: TRBV3-1/TRBV3-2; CDR3aa: CASSQGPKGGPMTTGELFF; CDR3nt: TGTGCCAGCAGCCAAGGGCCTAAGGGGGGGCCTATGACCACCGGGGAGCTGTTTTTT
d_gene: .; abundance: .; j_gene: TRBJ2-7; v_gene: TRBV28; CDR3aa: CASSTLPDTYEQYF; CDR3nt: TGTGCCAGCAGTACCCTACCCGACACCTACGAGCAGTACTTC